Listed here are 26 T cell receptor beta chains from one sample, sequenced in a study of shared clonotypes between healthy human individuals. Only CD45RO-negative cells positively selected for CCR7 counted as naive CD8 cells, so terminally differentiated effector memory CD45RA+ cells were excluded. The method was immunoSEQ multiplex PCR; TCRdb's version includes in-frame clones alone and lacks a portion of them. The data hold roughly 850,000 clones, with 90% to 97% observed a single time. The sequencing sample was made of naive CD8+ T cells sorted from blood. The receptor set was obtained from a man younger than 45 in good health.

The gene calls are TRBV5-1 and TRBJ2-1; a possible D gene is TRBD1 (6 bases). This CDR3 comprises 15 residues. Germline values: CDR1 SGHRS, CDR2 YFSETQ. The V end was cut by 4 bases, the J end by 5 bases, with 16 bases between. For the CDR3, the DNA is TGCGCCAGCAGCCTTTACAGGGTAGGGGACAATGAGCAGTTCTTC. This codes for CASSLYRVGDNEQFF.

The CDR3 region has the DNA TGTGCCAGCAGTCCCCTCCGTGGCTACACCTTC. The encoded protein is CASSPLRGYTF. The chain uses TRBV27 and TRBJ1-2, with D unresolved. The length of the CDR3 is 11 residues. The ends were cut back, 5 bases at V and 7 bases at J, with 8 bases in the middle. Germline V CDR1 and CDR2: MNHEY, SMNVEV (reference sequence).

V usage is TRBV7-9 and J usage is TRBJ2-4; weak D call: TRBD2 (5 bases). The CDR3 sequence is 14 residues long. Germline loops: CDR1 SEHNR, CDR2 FQNEAQ (reference sequence). With 3 bases removed from V and 10 bases from J, the gap between germline ends came to 16 bases. This CDR3 reads CASSLGWYGEIQYF. The DNA of the CDR3 is TGTGCCAGCAGCTTGGGTTGGTACGGGGAGATTCAGTACTTC.

This sequence joins TRBV28 and TRBJ2-7; 7 positions match TRBD1. Germline values: CDR1 MDHEN, CDR2 SYDVKM. The CDR3 extends over 14 amino acids. V shed 2 bases and J 0 bases; nucleotides not matched to a gene: 1. CDR3 region: CASSLDRASYEQYF. CDR3 coding DNA: TGTGCCAGCAGTTTAGACAGGGCCTCCTACGAGCAGTACTTC. The variable domain in full, with the rest retrieved from reference TRBV28 and TRBJ2-7, is DVKVTQSSRYLVKRTGEKVFLECVQDMDHENMFWYRQDPGLGLRLIYFSYDVKMKEKGDIPEGYSVSREKKERFSLILESASTNQTSMYLCASSLDRASYEQYFGPGTRLTVT.

In its sample, this clone was seen a few times. The genes are TRBV29-1 and TRBJ1-2; D is unclear. CDR1 is SQVTM and CDR2 is ANQGSEA in the germline V gene. The ends were cut back, 6 bases at V and 4 bases at J, with 15 bases in the middle. The CDR3 is 13 residues long. CDR3 sequence reads: CSVESGPGYGYTF. The CDR3 DNA reads as TGCAGCGTGGAAAGCGGGCCTGGCTATGGCTACACCTTC.

The chain joins TRBV13 to TRBJ2-7; 8 nucleotides align to TRBD1. The V gene's germline CDR1 is PRHDT and CDR2 FYEKMQ (reference sequence). V trimming: 4 bases; J trimming: 5 bases; junction bases outside the gene matches: 10. The CDR3 extends over 15 amino acids. The chain's CDR3 is CASSSSTGVWHEQYF. The CDR3 region has the DNA TGTGCCAGCAGCTCCTCGACAGGGGTATGGCACGAGCAGTACTTC.

The J gene is TRBJ1-4, the V gene TRBV7-6; TRBD1 agrees at 9 bases. Losses at the gene ends were 5 bases for V and 7 bases for J; bases not matched to a gene: 8. This CDR3 is 15 amino acids long. Per germline, CDR1 SGHVS and CDR2 FNYEAQ. For the CDR3, the DNA is TGTGCCAGCAGCCCTTCACAGGGGGCGAGTGAAAAACTGTTTTTT. Translation: CASSPSQGASEKLFF.

The gene calls are TRBV6-4 and TRBJ2-1; D remains ambiguous. V lost 0 bases and J lost 2, with 11 bases in between. This CDR3 has 16 residues. Germline V CDR1 and CDR2: MRHNA, SNTAGT. The CDR3 is CASSDSGNSPYNEQFF. CDR3 nucleotides: TGTGCCAGCAGTGACTCGGGAAATAGCCCCTACAATGAGCAGTTCTTC.

The chain employs TRBV7-9 and TRBJ2-5, with D possibly being TRBD1 or TRBD2 (5 bases each). This CDR3 is 14 amino acids long. Germline loops: CDR1 SEHNR, CDR2 FQNEAQ (reference sequence). V lost 3 bases and J lost 5, with 13 bases in between. The CDR3 loop reads CASSLVRGEETQYF. CDR3 bases: TGTGCCAGCAGCTTGGTCCGGGGCGAGGAGACCCAGTACTTC.

The rearrangement uses TRBV28 and TRBJ2-7; maybe TRBD2 (6 bases). With 6 bases removed from V and 5 bases from J, the gap between germline ends came to 17 bases. CDR1 and CDR2 (germline): MDHEN, SYDVKM. This CDR3 has 14 amino acids. The CDR3 nucleotides read TGTGCCAGCAGCCGGGACTCTTTGCTAGACGAGCAGTACTTC. This codes for CASSRDSLLDEQYF.

The CDR3 sequence: CASSLGGSISREQYF. CDR3 nucleotide sequence: TGTGCCAGCAGCTTAGGCGGCTCGATATCTAGGGAGCAGTACTTC. This chain uses TRBV5-6 with TRBJ2-7; D uncertain. The CDR3 spans 15 residues. In germline, CDR1 is SGHDT, CDR2 YYEEEE. V lost 2 bases to trimming and J lost 7 bases, with 19 bases between them.

CDR3 DNA: TGTGCCAGCAGCCGGACAGATGCAACTAATGAAAAACTGTTTTTT. This encodes CASSRTDATNEKLFF. The rearrangement uses TRBV7-9 and TRBJ1-4; TRBD1 is a possible D gene (6 bases). CDR1 and CDR2 (germline): SEHNR, FQNEAQ (reference sequence). V lost 5 bases, J lost 0 bases, and 10 bases lay in between. The CDR3 has 15 amino acids.

The rearrangement uses TRBV5-6 and TRBJ2-7; D is possibly TRBD1 (7 bases). This CDR3 is 14 amino acids long. Germline V gene lookup returns CDR1 SGHDT and CDR2 YYEEEE. Trimming stripped 6 bases from V and 3 bases from J, with 16 bases between. CDR3 sequence: CASTWGDSHYEQYF. The CDR3 nucleotides are TGTGCCAGCACCTGGGGGGACAGCCACTACGAGCAGTACTTC.

This chain connects TRBV7-7 to TRBJ2-7, with TRBD2 identical over 7 bases. The CDR3 totals 15 residues. Losses at the gene ends were 1 base for V and 6 bases for J; bases not matched to a gene: 9. Germline V gene sequence: CDR1 SSHAT, CDR2 FNYEAQ (reference sequence). The CDR3 bases are TGTGCCAGCAGCTTAGGAGTCGGCGGGAGTGGCGAGCAGTACTTC. It yields the protein CASSLGVGGSGEQYF.

The gene calls are TRBV7-2 and TRBJ2-7; D gene ambiguous. Germline CDR1 SGHTA, CDR2 FQGNSA. The CDR3 is made up of 15 amino acids. Trimming removed 4 bases at V and 1 base at J, with 14 bases between. CDR3 region: CASSSSKSGSYEQYF. The CDR3, as DNA: TGTGCCAGCAGCTCATCTAAGTCCGGTTCCTACGAGCAGTACTTC.

The chain uses TRBV10-2 and TRBJ2-7; 10 nucleotides agree with TRBD1. J gave up 6 bases and V 6 bases, and 2 bases lay outside the gene matches. Germline CDR1 WSHSY, CDR2 SAAADI. The CDR3 covers 12 residues. The CDR3 is CASRDRGPEQYF. The CDR3, as DNA: TGCGCCAGCAGAGACAGGGGGCCCGAGCAGTACTTC.

Only a few counts were recorded for this clone. This rearrangement joins TRBV7-8 to TRBJ2-2; TRBD1 aligns across 7 bases. This CDR3 has 16 residues. Trimming cost V 2 bases and J 0 bases; bases outside gene matches: 3. Germline V CDR1 and CDR2: SGHVS, FQNEAQ. The CDR3 DNA is TGTGCCAGCAGCTTACACGGACAGGCGAACACCGGGGAGCTGTTTTTT. Translating gives CASSLHGQANTGELFF.

V is TRBV28 and J is TRBJ2-7; D is possibly TRBD1 (6 bases). The length of the CDR3 is 14 residues. Trimming took off 5 bases at V and 3 bases at J, with 14 bases between the two ends. Per the germline V gene, CDR1 is MDHEN and CDR2 is SYDVKM. The CDR3 spells CASSQPGHLYEQYF. CDR3 DNA: TGTGCCAGCAGTCAACCGGGACATCTCTACGAGCAGTACTTC.

In this sample, this clone turned up a few times. The rearrangement joins TRBV30 to TRBJ2-7, with D perhaps matching TRBD1 (6 bases). The V gene lost 2 bases and the J gene lost 3 bases, with 11 bases spanning the gap. Looked up from germline, CDR1 is GTSNPN and CDR2 is SVGIG (reference sequence). CDR3 length: 13 residues. The CDR3 spells CAWSTGNRYEQYF. CDR3 in DNA: TGTGCCTGGAGTACAGGGAACCGCTACGAGCAGTACTTC.

The genes are TRBV5-1 and TRBJ2-1; D call uncertain. The CDR3 totals 13 residues. The germline gives CDR1 SGHRS, CDR2 YFSETQ. V was shortened by 3 bases and J by 9 bases, with 13 bases between the two germline ends. The CDR3 loop is CASSSEGWAEQFF. As DNA, the CDR3 is TGCGCCAGCAGCTCCGAAGGGTGGGCTGAGCAGTTCTTC.

CDR3 in DNA: TGTGCCAGCAGCCGGACGCTTCTGGAAGTTGGGACTAGCGGTGATGAGCAGTTCTTC. The encoded protein is CASSRTLLEVGTSGDEQFF. The rearrangement joins TRBV7-2 to TRBJ2-1; 11 nucleotides agree with TRBD2. This CDR3 has 19 amino acids. V dropped 5 bases and J dropped 8; count of bases not matched to a gene: 20. Germline V gives CDR1 SGHTA, CDR2 FQGNSA.

The V and J genes are TRBV4-2 and TRBJ1-4; no clear D. CDR1 LGHNA and CDR2 YNFKEQ come from the germline V gene. The CDR3 spans 17 residues. Trimming removed 1 base at V and 0 bases at J, with 12 bases between. The CDR3 here is CASSQVGRMTTNEKLFF. CDR3 coding DNA: TGTGCCAGCAGCCAAGTCGGACGTATGACAACTAATGAAAAACTGTTTTTT.

This clone was recorded only once. The gene calls are TRBV6-5 and TRBJ2-3; TRBD2 matches at 7 bases. Germline CDR1 MNHEY, CDR2 SVGAGI. V lost 8 bases, J lost 1 base, and 6 bases stayed unmatched. This CDR3 contains 14 residues. The CDR3 nucleotides are TGTGCCAGCTGGGAGGGCCTTGGCACAGATACGCAGTATTTT. This encodes CASWEGLGTDTQYF.

The chain combines TRBV28 with TRBJ2-3; 10 nucleotides agree with TRBD1. Losses at the gene ends were 3 bases for V and 1 base for J; bases not matched to a gene: 4. CDR1 MDHEN and CDR2 SYDVKM come from the germline V gene. This CDR3 has 16 residues. The CDR3 protein is CASSFPGQGGTDTQYF. The CDR3 DNA sequence: TGTGCCAGCAGTTTTCCCGGACAGGGGGGCACAGATACGCAGTATTTT.

This sequence joins TRBV5-1 and TRBJ1-1; perhaps TRBD1 as D (5 bases). Germline values: CDR1 SGHRS, CDR2 YFSETQ. Trimming took 4 bases from V and 2 from J, leaving 12 bases between them. CDR3 length: 14 residues. This CDR3 is CASSPRQINTEAFF. The CDR3 nucleotides are TGCGCCAGCAGCCCCAGACAGATTAACACTGAAGCTTTCTTT.

V is TRBV9 and J is TRBJ2-1, with TRBD2 matching over 7 bases. The CDR3 runs 15 residues. Germline lookup yields CDR1 SGDLS and CDR2 YYNGEE. Trimming at V came to 3 bases and at J to 3 bases, leaving 6 bases not matched to a gene. CDR3 sequence: CASSGSGTNYNEQFF. DNA for the CDR3: TGTGCCAGCAGCGGCTCCGGGACTAACTACAATGAGCAGTTCTTC.